This TCR beta chain was sequenced for a study of OX40 agonist ivuxolimab in advanced cancers. Comments on this clone: What it binds is unknown.

The table came from immunoSEQ multiplex PCR; TCRdb's copy has only in-frame clones and leaves some out. Of tens of thousands of clones listed, about 86% are singletons. Patients had blood sampled at baseline and again on cycle 4 day 1 and cycle 7 day 1. General study points: CD4+ and CD8+ blood T cells expanded clonally by week 6 at 0.1 to 3.0 mg/kg.

The receptor comes from an adult with an advanced solid tumor such as melanoma, head and neck, liver or kidney cancer. Sequencing was performed on CD4+ or CD8+ T cells sorted from blood, taken in a trial of the OX40 agonist ivuxolimab.

CDR3 DNA: TGCAGCGCCGACCACCCAGGACAGGGTTCGGACACGCAGTATTTT. Protein: CSADHPGQGSDTQYF. V and J are TRBV29-1 and TRBJ2-3; 8 bases align to TRBD1. This CDR3 is built from 15 residues. J gave up 9 bases and V 7 bases, and 18 bases lay outside the gene matches. Germline CDR1 SQVTM, CDR2 ANQGSEA.